This TCR beta chain derives from a study of cytomegalovirus exposure and HLA in healthy donors. Whole-study results and caveats: A later analysis found most CMV-associated TCR beta chains apparently HLA-restricted. Cytomegalovirus-associated status was assigned to 150 or so TCR beta chains.

A word on this clone: Its specificity is unknown.

V was trimmed by 6 bases and J by 0 bases, leaving 23 bases between them. CDR3 length equals 18 residues. Germline V gene sequence: CDR1 MDHEN, CDR2 SYDVKM. 13 Jbeta primers and 60 Vbeta primers were used for the PCR. The protocol was immunoSEQ multiplex PCR, while the TCRdb copy is restricted to in-frame clones and leaves out a portion. The table records roughly 150,000 clones, 76% of them present only once. V and J are TRBV28 and TRBJ1-1; D is ambiguous. This TCR derives from a male donor in good health and CMV-seronegative. Material: PBMCs. CDR3: CASSQIAWQSVMNTEAFF. DNA for the CDR3: TGTGCCAGCAGCCAGATCGCTTGGCAGTCCGTCATGAACACTGAAGCTTTCTTT.